This T cell receptor (beta chain) was sequenced in a study of tumor-infiltrating lymphocytes in primary liver carcinoma. Germline-derived CDR1 and CDR2 are SQVTM and ANQGSEA. This CDR3 contains 14 residues. The germline V and J ends were trimmed by 0 bases and 0 bases, with 9 bases remaining between them. In its sample, this clonotype is medium-sized. Scientists recovered RNA and DNA together from around 20-30 mg of unsorted bulk tissue. The input was about 490 ng total RNA; TCR beta cDNA was made from it with a constant-region primer. Amplification in three nested multiplex PCR rounds with slightly modified ARM-PCR gave rise to TCR beta libraries. The study ran its first two PCR rounds for roughly 10 cycles each, using TRBV1-TRBV30 forward primers and a C-beta reverse primer. One entry per CDR3 protein, called by TCRdb with MiXCR from the multiplex PCR reads. The sample yields roughly 30,000 distinct CDR3 sequences, less than 75% seen once.

Sample: liver tumor tissue from sampling region 3. Subset here: tumor region T3, left-lateral pole. This clonotype was sampled from a woman in her thirties with primary liver carcinoma and hepatitis B virus infection. The rearrangement links TRBV29-1 to TRBJ2-7; D gene unclear. The DNA for the CDR3 is TGCAGCGTTGAAGATGAATACAGCTCCTACGAGCAGTACTTC. The encoded protein is CSVEDEYSSYEQYF.